One sample yielded the 10 T cell receptor beta chains listed below, sequenced in a study of shared clonotypes between healthy human individuals. This table comes from immunoSEQ multiplex PCR, and its TCRdb copy is limited to in-frame clones, with some not included. The data contain about half a million clones, more than 75% of them singletons. The sample taken for sequencing was PBMCs. Every receptor here comes from a woman in her thirties or forties in good health. Some clones in this sample may be carry-over from other donors' samples.

The gene calls are TRBV13 and TRBJ1-1; 10 bases agree with TRBD1. In germline, CDR1 is PRHDT, CDR2 FYEKMQ (reference sequence). The CDR3 loop spans 18 amino acids. J lost 0 bases, V lost 7 bases, and 14 bases had no gene match. The CDR3, as DNA: TGTGCCAGCAACATCGGGTTTGGGACAGGGGACATGAACACTGAAGCTTTCTTT. As protein: CASNIGFGTGDMNTEAFF. The full variable domain, its missing parts supplied by reference TRBV13 and TRBJ1-1, is AAGVIQSPRHLIKEKRETATLKCYPIPRHDTVYWYQQGPGQDPQFLISFYEKMQSDKGSIPDRFSAQQFSDYHSELNMSSLELGDSALYFCASNIGFGTGDMNTEAFFGQGTRLTVV.

CDR3 sequence: CASSTQIGVLTEAFF. Here the CDR3 DNA reads TGTGCCAGCAGCACCCAGATAGGTGTTCTCACTGAAGCTTTCTTT. The chain is built from TRBV4-2 and TRBJ1-1; D is unresolved. V was shortened by 5 bases and J by 4 bases, with 17 bases between the two germline ends. The CDR3 has 15 amino acids. Germline V CDR1 and CDR2: LGHNA, YNFKEQ.

The chain is built from TRBV6-5 and TRBJ2-1; 9 bases map to TRBD2. CDR1 is MNHEY and CDR2 is SVGAGI in the germline V gene. CDR3 length: 16 amino acids. After removal of 0 bases from V and 3 bases from J, the junction contained 3 bases not matched to a gene. In nucleotides, the CDR3 is TGTGCCAGCAGTTACTCGACTAGCGGTTTCTACAATGAGCAGTTCTTC. Amino acids: CASSYSTSGFYNEQFF.

The gene calls are TRBV5-4 and TRBJ2-1; 11 bases fit TRBD2. The V segment lost 5 bases and the J segment 3 bases; nucleotides outside the gene matches: 4. Germline lookup yields CDR1 SGHNT and CDR2 YYREEE (reference sequence). This CDR3 contains 15 residues. CDR3 residues: CASSSTSGDYNEQFF. CDR3 coding DNA: TGTGCCAGCAGTTCGACTAGCGGGGACTACAATGAGCAGTTCTTC.

The gene calls are TRBV4-1 and TRBJ2-2; 11 nucleotides align to TRBD2. Germline V lookup: CDR1 MGHRA, CDR2 YSYEKL. Trimming removed 1 base from V and 4 bases from J; junction bases left unmatched: 14. The CDR3 contains 20 residues. This chain's CDR3 is CASSQALRALAGDLTGELFF. As DNA, the CDR3 is TGCGCCAGCAGCCAAGCTCTGAGGGCACTAGCGGGAGACCTCACCGGGGAGCTGTTTTTT.

The chain joins TRBV27 to TRBJ2-7; 7 nucleotides line up with TRBD2. The ends lost 6 bases at V and 5 bases at J; junction bases unmatched: 13. This CDR3 is built from 15 residues. In germline, CDR1 is MNHEY, CDR2 SMNVEV (reference sequence). CDR3 loop: CASSPRPAGVDEQYF. DNA of the CDR3: TGTGCCAGCAGCCCTCGGCCCGCGGGAGTGGACGAGCAGTACTTC.

The V call is TRBV5-6, the J call TRBJ2-3; no firm D call. V gave up 0 bases and J gave up 0 bases, with 2 bases separating them. Germline loops: CDR1 SGHDT, CDR2 YYEEEE. The CDR3 has 13 amino acids. The CDR3 coding sequence is TGTGCCAGCAGCTTGGTTAGCACAGATACGCAGTATTTT. Translating gives CASSLVSTDTQYF.

This clone is labeled as medium-sized (0.01 to 0.1%). Distinct nucleotide sequences in the sample also encode this CDR3. The chain links TRBV5-4 to TRBJ2-7; D unresolved. Trimming took 0 bases from V and 6 from J, leaving 13 bases between them. The CDR3 contains 14 residues. Germline-derived CDR1 and CDR2 are SGHNT and YYREEE (reference sequence). CDR3 sequence: CASSLGQWKGEQYF. The DNA for the CDR3 is TGTGCCAGCAGCTTGGGGCAATGGAAGGGCGAGCAGTACTTC.

This clone came up once. The gene calls are TRBV15 and TRBJ2-7; weak D call: TRBD1 (6 bases). V lost 0 bases and J lost 3, with 12 bases in between. This CDR3 region has 15 residues. The germline gives CDR1 LNHNV, CDR2 YYDKDF (reference sequence). The DNA for the CDR3 is TGTGCCACCAGCAGAGATCCGGGACACCTCTACGAGCAGTACTTC. This codes for CATSRDPGHLYEQYF. Supplemented by reference TRBV15 and TRBJ2-7, the full variable domain reads DAMVIQNPRYQVTQFGKPVTLSCSQTLNHNVMYWYQQKSSQAPKLLFHYYDKDFNNEADTPDNFQSRRPNTSFCFLDIRSPGLGDTAMYLCATSRDPGHLYEQYFGPGTRLTVT.

The V gene is TRBV30, the J gene TRBJ1-6; TRBD1 agrees at 10 bases. The CDR3 loop spans 15 amino acids. V lost 3 bases to trimming and J lost 8 bases; unmatched junction nucleotides: 7. Per germline, CDR1 GTSNPN and CDR2 SVGIG (reference sequence). The CDR3 is CAWRDRTGGDSPLHF. CDR3 DNA sequence: TGTGCCTGGAGGGATCGGACAGGGGGAGATTCACCCCTCCACTTT. Complete variable domain (other parts from reference TRBV30 and TRBJ1-6): SQTIHQWPATLVQPVGSPLSLECTVEGTSNPNLYWYRQAAGRGLQLLFYSVGIGQISSEVPQNLSASRPQDRQFILSSKKLLLSDSGFYLCAWRDRTGGDSPLHFGNGTRLTVT.